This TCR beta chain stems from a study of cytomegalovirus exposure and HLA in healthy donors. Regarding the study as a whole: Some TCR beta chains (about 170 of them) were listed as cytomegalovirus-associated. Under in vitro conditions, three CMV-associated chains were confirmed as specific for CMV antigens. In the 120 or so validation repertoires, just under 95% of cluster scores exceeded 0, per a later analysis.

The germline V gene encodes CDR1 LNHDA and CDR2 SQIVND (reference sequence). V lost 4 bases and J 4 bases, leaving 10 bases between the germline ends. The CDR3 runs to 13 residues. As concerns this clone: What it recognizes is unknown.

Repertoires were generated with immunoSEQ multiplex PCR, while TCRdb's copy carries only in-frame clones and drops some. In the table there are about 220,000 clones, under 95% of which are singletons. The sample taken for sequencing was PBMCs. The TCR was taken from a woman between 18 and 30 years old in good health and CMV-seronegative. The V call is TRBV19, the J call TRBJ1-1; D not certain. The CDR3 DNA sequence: TGTGCCAGTAGTACGGGGTTGCTCACTGAAGCTTTCTTT. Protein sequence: CASSTGLLTEAFF.